This TCR beta chain was observed in a study of cytomegalovirus exposure and HLA in healthy donors (dated by TCRdb to between 2016 and 2019). About the study as a whole: In an earlier analysis of 587 of the donors, around 290 Gb of sequence data and 100 million or so unique TCR beta sequences from approximately 180 million T cells were reported. An early release covering some 640 HLA-typed donors comprised roughly 300 gigabases of sequencing data and roughly 85 million unique TCR sequences. Among the roughly 400 genotyped donors, approximately 76% belonged to the genetic ancestry cluster associated with self-reported Caucasian donors. The study was designed to test whether signatures of past pathogen exposure could be identified by cataloging public T cell receptors. The study profiled the T cell repertoires of hundreds of subjects by immunosequencing and related them to cytomegalovirus serostatus. A separate validation cohort of about 110 different subjects was used in addition to the roughly 700-subject first cohort. To predict cytomegalovirus infection status, the study brought together high-throughput TCR immunosequencing, statistical association of individual TCRs with disease status, and machine learning. To study patterns of TCR occurrence, a later analysis re-analyzed previously published TCR beta repertoires from 550 to 800 donors and added high-resolution HLA genotyping. The later analysis used no new phenotypic data to find candidate immune exposures, relying instead on TCR beta sequences and their occurrence across donors. An earlier analysis of several hundred of the donors used high-throughput TCR beta sequencing to judge whether each TCR beta V gene segment behaved as functional or pseudogenic. Alongside the repertoire data, information on donor age, sex, ethnicity and CMV serostatus was compiled. A later genetic analysis used genome-wide SNP genotypes for about 60% of the roughly 700 donors, treating that subset as a discovery cohort. Every repertoire in the discovery cohort had been generated on one and the same sequencing platform. Both class I and class II loci were covered by HLA typing, at four-digit resolution. Typing coverage differed by locus: A, B, C, DRB1 and DQB1 were typed in about 629-640 donors, DQA1 in about 560, DPA1 in roughly 590, and DPB1 in 450 to 480. Roughly 5 DR-DQ haplotypes were handled as single units for association and clustering, since linkage in the cohort was strong. Across around 400 genotyped donors of the cohort, an average of roughly 250,000 unique TCR beta nucleotide sequences per donor were sequenced, and roughly a sixth of those sequences were non-productive.

Notes on this clone: What this receptor recognizes is not known. Base quality data are lacking; no much larger clone is found one base away.

Trimming at the junction amounts to 4 bases on V and 4 bases on J, and the germline ends lie 9 bases apart. The CDR3, from cysteine to phenylalanine, totals 13 residues. Kept here is only the CDR3 DNA, which spans 39 bases and is read in frame from base 1. According to the germline V gene (reference sequence), CDR1 reads SGHKS and CDR2 reads YYEKEE. The cohort consisted of 650 to 700 healthy bone marrow donors. All cohort members were sampled while nominally healthy, although unrecorded immune exposures were likely present. The donor tested CMV seronegative and was one of the 352 seronegative cohort members. Every donor gave a peripheral blood sample, and the peripheral blood mononuclear cells from that sample were used for TCR beta sequencing. Genomic DNA was extracted from the blood cell samples with the Qiagen DNeasy Blood Extraction Kit. What the work shows at the level of the full study, not this receptor alone: The classifier was reported to diagnose cytomegalovirus status with high specificity and sensitivity in both the original cohort and the validation cohort. A further reported finding was that TCR beta sequences accurately predicted the HLA-A and HLA-B alleles for most subjects in the first cohort. In a later genetic analysis, a missense DCLRE1C variant was associated with V-gene and J-gene trimming of TCR beta chains, and the association was replicated in an independent cohort. Presence/absence analyses assumed roughly uniform sequencing depth across donors, an assumption that may not hold. Most TCR sequences were seen in very few donors, while some public TCRs were found in many individuals. Specific HLA alleles were associated with 15,000 to 20,000 TCR beta sequences at a false discovery rate of 0.05 in a later analysis. Because the 87-base-pair reads could not distinguish some IMGT-functional V segments, including TRBV6-2 and TRBV6-3, those segments were excluded. A total of roughly 160 TCR beta chains were listed by the study as associated with cytomegalovirus. In a later analysis, most CMV-associated TCR beta chains were found to appear HLA-restricted, with HLA associations seemingly driven largely by CMV exposure. Broadly in line with IMGT annotations, most TCR beta V segments showed up in productive rearrangements about 87% or about 30% of the time in an earlier analysis of under 700 of the donors. Assigning TCR associations to individual alleles was difficult when HLA alleles, especially DR and DQ, strongly co-occurred. In a later analysis, HLA-associated TCR beta chains were found to be more clonally expanded and to have lower generation probabilities than equally common non-associated chains. Because counts were too low, some 17 rarely observed V segments, including chromosome 9 orphons, were excluded from the earlier analysis of several hundred of the donors. A few of the identified cytomegalovirus-associated TCR beta chains were confirmed in vitro to be specific for cytomegalovirus antigens. In a later analysis, several top co-occurrence clusters were reported to appear linked to parvovirus B19, influenza, CMV and Epstein-Barr virus. Compared with the 666-donor mean, donors in an Asian-associated ancestry cluster had fewer N-insertions in productive TCRs, according to a later genetic analysis. Linkage disequilibrium might explain the correlated functional status among segregating V segments, but an unknown experimental factor could not be excluded. The authors suggested that the approach could potentially be generalized to other disease states and immunological phenotypes. In a later analysis, the rate of TCR association differed among HLA loci, with DRB1 alleles having the most associated TCRs and HLA-C alleles having the fewest. Immune exposure information for the cohort was limited to CMV serostatus. Only TCR beta chains were sequenced in this cohort, and the absence of alpha or paired-chain data limited detectable features. Because HLA typing was unavailable for some donors at each locus, only the typed subset was used in association tests. The sequencing pipeline was judged likely to have produced a cluster of highly shared sequence variants as a technical artifact.

The method behind the library was the immunoSEQ multiplex PCR assay. The multiplex PCR relied on a mix of 60 forward primers for TCR Vbeta segments and 13 reverse primers for TCR Jbeta segments. The CDR3 region of rearranged TCR beta genes was amplified from genomic DNA by a multiplex PCR assay. The Illumina HiSeq System was used to sequence the amplified TCR beta libraries as 87-base-pair reads. The source study handled its data this way. In a later analysis, 70 million to 95 million unique TCR beta chains were counted across the roughly 670 repertoires, and approximately 11 million of these chains were shared by at least two donors. Raw reads were error-corrected and collapsed into unique sequences with a nearest-neighbor algorithm that merged closely related sequences to remove PCR and sequencing errors. Alignment of CDR3 sequences to IMGT reference sequences was used to assign V, D and J gene segments. Each retained sequence needed at least a six-nucleotide match to both a V gene segment and a J gene segment. A rearrangement was called productive if the CDR3 had no stop codons and remained in frame with V and J, and every other rearrangement was called non-productive. Following IMGT convention, CDR3 was defined as the stretch from the second conserved V-encoded cysteine up to the conserved J-encoded phenylalanine. The earlier analysis of 587 of the donors excluded sequences that lacked an unambiguous match to a single V gene segment. In an earlier analysis of 587 of the donors, a V segment was called functional when productive rearrangements were above 56.7%, and segregating when the standard deviation between donors exceeded 5%. A statistical classification framework was developed to diagnose cytomegalovirus status using the catalog of TCR beta chain sequences. In a later analysis, V and J genes were assigned by comparing TCR nucleotide sequences against IMGT/GENE-DB human TR gene sequences. In a later analysis, CDR3 sequences and most-parsimonious VDJ recombination scenarios were assigned using the TCRdist pipeline. In a later analysis, every TCR beta chain was defined by the combination of its CDR3 amino acid sequence and its V-gene family, and reads without a unique V-gene family were dropped. In a later analysis, approximately 640 highly shared, low-generation-probability nucleotide sequences were removed to address suspected cross-contamination and a sequencing artifact. In a later analysis, a clonal expansion index for each public chain was calculated from normalized within-repertoire ranks of inferred template counts. In a later analysis, generation probabilities were computed using a VDJ recombination model fitted to out-of-frame rearrangements, and the results were checked against IGoR. Hypergeometric tests were used in a later analysis to score TCR-TCR, TCR-HLA and TCR-CMV co-occurrence, with a repertoire-size bias correction applied to the TCR pairs. False discovery rates were estimated in a later analysis by permuting HLA or CMV assignments 20 times. In a later analysis, co-occurring TCRs were grouped with DBSCAN, and TCRdist sequence similarity was added when clustering was performed within HLA-allele-positive subsets. For co-occurrence clustering, repertoires with fewer than 30,000 or more than 120,000 public chains were excluded, along with about five repertoires with anomalous nucleotide sharing. TCRdb carries this immuneACCESS record with in-frame sequences only. Its versions omit some clonotypes, under half of them owing to an unresolved V gene in the studies checked, with the rest unexplained. The V and J calls and the clone size are those of that table, but D and trimming were determined from the DNA. The sample table shows roughly 100,000 clones, and around 15% are seen once. The ten largest clonotypes hold 0.83% of the sample.

The receptor chain draws on TRBV5-5 and TRBJ1-5; matching of 6 bases hints at TRBD1 as the D gene. This sequence was found in a female donor in good health and CMV-seronegative. Sequencing was carried out using PBMCs. The CDR3 reads CASSGTPNQPQHF. The sequenced DNA is TGTGCCAGCAGCGGGACACCTAATCAGCCCCAGCATTTT. With the rest looked up from the reference TRBV5-5 and TRBJ1-5 genes rather than sequenced, the full variable domain is DAGVTQSPTHLIKTRGQQVTLRCSPISGHKSVSWYQQVLGQGPQFIFQYYEKEERGRGNFPDRFSARQFPNYSSELNVNALLLGDSALYLCASSGTPNQPQHFGDGTRLSIL.